This TCR beta chain was retrieved from a study of blood T cell repertoires in COVID-19. Germline V gene sequence: CDR1 SGHRS, CDR2 YFSETQ. Germline trimming cut 3 bases from V and 8 bases from J; bases unmatched to any gene: 5. The CDR3 runs to 15 residues. Repertoires were generated with immunoSEQ multiplex PCR, while TCRdb's copy carries only in-frame clones and drops some. Among more than 400,000 clones, 80% to 95% were seen once, and the ten largest hold roughly 0.66%. Sequenced: PBMCs or T cells enriched from blood (not recorded which). The chain links TRBV5-1 to TRBJ2-1, with TRBD2 matching 13 bases. This clonotype originated in a man aged 18-30 years who had recovered from COVID-19. The CDR3 protein is CASSWTSGSLDEQFF. The DNA for the CDR3 is TGCGCCAGCAGCTGGACTAGCGGGAGTCTCGATGAGCAGTTCTTC.